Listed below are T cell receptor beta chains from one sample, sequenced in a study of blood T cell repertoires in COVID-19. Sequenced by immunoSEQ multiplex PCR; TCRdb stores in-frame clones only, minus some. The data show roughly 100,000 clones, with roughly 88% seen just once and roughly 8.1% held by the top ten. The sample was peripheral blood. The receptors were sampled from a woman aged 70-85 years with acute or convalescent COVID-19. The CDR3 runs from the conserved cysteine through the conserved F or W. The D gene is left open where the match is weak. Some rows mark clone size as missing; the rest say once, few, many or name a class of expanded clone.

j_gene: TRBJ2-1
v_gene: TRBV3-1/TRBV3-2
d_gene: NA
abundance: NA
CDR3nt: TGTGCCAGCAGCCAACCTAGATACAATGAGCAGTTCTTC
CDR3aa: CASSQPRYNEQFF

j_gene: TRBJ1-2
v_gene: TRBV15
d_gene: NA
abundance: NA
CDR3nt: TGTGCCACCAGCAGAGAACAGACAGGCAGCTATGGCTACACCTTC
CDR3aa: CATSREQTGSYGYTF

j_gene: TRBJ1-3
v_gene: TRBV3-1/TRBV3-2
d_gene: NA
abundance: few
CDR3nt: TGTGCCAGCAGCCAAAGGGGAGGTGGAAACACCATATATTTT
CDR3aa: CASSQRGGGNTIYF

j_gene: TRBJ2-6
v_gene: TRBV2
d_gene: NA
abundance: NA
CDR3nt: TGTGCCAGCAGTGAAGCGCGGGGAGCTGGGGCCAACGTCCTGACTTTC
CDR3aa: CASSEARGAGANVLTF

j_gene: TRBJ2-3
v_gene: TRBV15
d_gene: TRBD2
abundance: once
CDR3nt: TGTGCCACCAGCAGAGCGAGCGGGGGGAAAGATACGCAGTATTTT
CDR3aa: CATSRASGGKDTQYF

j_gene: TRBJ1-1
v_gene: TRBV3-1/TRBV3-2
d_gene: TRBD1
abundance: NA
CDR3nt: TGTGCCAGCAGCCTACGGGACAGGGTCACTGAAGCTTTCTTT
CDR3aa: CASSLRDRVTEAFF

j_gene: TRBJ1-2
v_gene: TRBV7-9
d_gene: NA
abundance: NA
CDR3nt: TGTGCCAGCAGCTGGGGGCCTGGTGGCTACACCTTC
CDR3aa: CASSWGPGGYTF

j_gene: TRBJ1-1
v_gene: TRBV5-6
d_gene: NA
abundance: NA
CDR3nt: TGTGCCAGCAACTCCTTACAGGGTACGGGGGAAGCTTTCTTT
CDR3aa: CASNSLQGTGEAFF

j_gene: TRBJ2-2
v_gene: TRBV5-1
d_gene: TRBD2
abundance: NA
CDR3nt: TGCGCCAGCAGCCCCCGTTGGGGGGGGAACACCGGGGAGCTGTTTTTT
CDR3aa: CASSPRWGGNTGELFF

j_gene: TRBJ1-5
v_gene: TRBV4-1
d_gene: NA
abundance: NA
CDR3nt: TGCGCCAGCAGCCAAGGGTGGTCGGAGGATAACAATCAGCCCCAGCATTTT
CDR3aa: CASSQGWSEDNNQPQHF

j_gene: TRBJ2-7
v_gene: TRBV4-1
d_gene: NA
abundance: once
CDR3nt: TGCGCCAGCAGCCAAGATCTGCGGAACGAGCAGTACTTC
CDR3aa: CASSQDLRNEQYF

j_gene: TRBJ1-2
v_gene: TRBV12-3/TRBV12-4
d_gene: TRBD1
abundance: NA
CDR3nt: TGTGCCAGCACCGTAGACAGGGACTATGGCTACACCTTC
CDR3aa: CASTVDRDYGYTF

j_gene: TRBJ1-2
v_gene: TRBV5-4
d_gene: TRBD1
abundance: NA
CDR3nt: TGTGCCAGCAGCCCGGCCGGACAGGGTCGCTTAGCTTGGTATGGCTACACCTTC
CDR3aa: CASSPAGQGRLAWYGYTF

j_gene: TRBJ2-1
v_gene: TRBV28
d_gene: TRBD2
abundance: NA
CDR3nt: TGTGCCAGCAGTTTGAGACTAGCGGACTACAATGAGCAGTTCTTC
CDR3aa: CASSLRLADYNEQFF

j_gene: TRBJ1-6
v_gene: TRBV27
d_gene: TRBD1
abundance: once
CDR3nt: TGTGCCAGCAGGAGAGAGGGACAGCATAATGATTCACCCCTCCACTTT
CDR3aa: CASRREGQHNDSPLHF

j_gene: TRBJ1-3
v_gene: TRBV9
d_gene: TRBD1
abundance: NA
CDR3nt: TGTGCCAGCAGCGCAGGACAGGCCCACTCTGGAAACACCATATATTTT
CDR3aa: CASSAGQAHSGNTIYF

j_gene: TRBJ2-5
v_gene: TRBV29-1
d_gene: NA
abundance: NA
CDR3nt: TGCAGCGTACTGACAGACCAAGAGACCCAGTACTTC
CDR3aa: CSVLTDQETQYF

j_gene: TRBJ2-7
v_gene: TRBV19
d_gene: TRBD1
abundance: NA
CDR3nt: TGTGCCAGTAGATCGATAGGACAGGGCTCCGAGCAGTACTTC
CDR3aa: CASRSIGQGSEQYF

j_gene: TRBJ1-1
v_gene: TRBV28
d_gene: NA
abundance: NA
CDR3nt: TGTGCCAGCAGCTACACAGGGCCTATGAACACTGAAGCTTTCTTT
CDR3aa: CASSYTGPMNTEAFF

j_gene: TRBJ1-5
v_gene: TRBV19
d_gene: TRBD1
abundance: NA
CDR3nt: TGTGCCAGTACCGACGGGACAGACTCGAATCGGGCCCAGCATTTT
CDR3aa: CASTDGTDSNRAQHF

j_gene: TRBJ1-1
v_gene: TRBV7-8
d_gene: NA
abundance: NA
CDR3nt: TGTGCCAGCAGCTTAGGGGTAGGGGAAAACACTGAAGCTTTCTTT
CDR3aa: CASSLGVGENTEAFF

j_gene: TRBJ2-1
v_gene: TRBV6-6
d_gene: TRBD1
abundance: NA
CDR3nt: TGTGCCAGCAGCAGCACCCGACAGGGAGAGCAGTTCTTC
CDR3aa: CASSSTRQGEQFF

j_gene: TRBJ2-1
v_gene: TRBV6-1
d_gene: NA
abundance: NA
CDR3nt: TGTGCCAGCAGTGAAATACAGGAGAGCTCCTACAATGAGCAGTTCTTC
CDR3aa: CASSEIQESSYNEQFF

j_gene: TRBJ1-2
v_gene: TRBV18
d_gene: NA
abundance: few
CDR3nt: TGTGCCAGCTCACTGTCGGACAGCTACCCGGGGTATGGCTACACCTTC
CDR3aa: CASSLSDSYPGYGYTF

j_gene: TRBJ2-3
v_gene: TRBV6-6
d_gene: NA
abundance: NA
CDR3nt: TGTGCCAGCAGTTACTCCAGGGGACGGGCAGATACGCAGTATTTT
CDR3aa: CASSYSRGRADTQYF

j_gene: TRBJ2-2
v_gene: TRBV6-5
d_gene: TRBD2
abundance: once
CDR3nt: TGTGCCAGCAGTCCACTAGCGGGAGGGACCGGGGAGCTGTTTTTT
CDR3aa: CASSPLAGGTGELFF

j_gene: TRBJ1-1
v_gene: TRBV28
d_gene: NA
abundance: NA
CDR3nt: TGTGCCAGCAGCTCCGGGGGAGGGGGATCGAACACTGAAGCTTTCTTT
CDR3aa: CASSSGGGGSNTEAFF

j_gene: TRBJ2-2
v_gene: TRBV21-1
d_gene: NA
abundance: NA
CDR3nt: TGTGCCAGCAGCAAAGCAGACAGCAGACAGAGACTAGCGGATTCGAACACCGGGGAGCTGTTTTTT
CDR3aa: CASSKADSRQRLADSNTGELFF

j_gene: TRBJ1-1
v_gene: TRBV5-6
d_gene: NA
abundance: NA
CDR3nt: TGTGCCAGCAGCCCCGGGACATCGAACACTGAAGCTTTCTTT
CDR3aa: CASSPGTSNTEAFF

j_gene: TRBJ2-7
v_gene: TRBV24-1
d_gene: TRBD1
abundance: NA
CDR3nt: TGTGCCACCAGTGACCGATCAAGGACAGGGGGCTACGAGCAGTACTTC
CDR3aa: CATSDRSRTGGYEQYF

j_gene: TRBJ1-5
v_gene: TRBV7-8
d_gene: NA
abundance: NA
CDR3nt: TGTGCCAGCAGCTTCGAGAGGTTGAGCAATCAGCCCCAGCATTTT
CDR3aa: CASSFERLSNQPQHF